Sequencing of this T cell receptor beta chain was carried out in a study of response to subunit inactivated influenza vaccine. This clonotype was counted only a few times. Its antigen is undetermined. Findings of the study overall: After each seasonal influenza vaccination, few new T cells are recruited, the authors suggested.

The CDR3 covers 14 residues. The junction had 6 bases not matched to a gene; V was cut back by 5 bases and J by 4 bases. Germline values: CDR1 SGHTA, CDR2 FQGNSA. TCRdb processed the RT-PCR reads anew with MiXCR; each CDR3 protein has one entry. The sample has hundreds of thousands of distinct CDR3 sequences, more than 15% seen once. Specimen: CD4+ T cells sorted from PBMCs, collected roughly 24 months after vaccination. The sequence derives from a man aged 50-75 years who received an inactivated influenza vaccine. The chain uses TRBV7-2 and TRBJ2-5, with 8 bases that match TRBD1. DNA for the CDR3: TGTGCCAGCAGCCGCCCACAGGGGGGAGAGACCCAGTACTTC. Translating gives CASSRPQGGETQYF. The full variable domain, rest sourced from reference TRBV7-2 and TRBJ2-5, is GAGVSQSPSNKVTEKGKDVELRCDPISGHTALYWYRQSLGQGLEFLIYFQGNSAPDKSGLPSDRFSAERTGGSVSTLTIQRTQQEDSAVYLCASSRPQGGETQYFGPGTRLLVL.